The 21 T cell receptor beta chains listed next were all sequenced from one sample in a study of memory CD4+ T cells and cytomegalovirus serostatus. Single viable CD3+CD4+CD8-CD45RO+ cells were sorted as the memory CD4+ T cells. TCRdb's table, derived via immunoSEQ multiplex PCR, lists solely in-frame clones and lacks some. The table shows about 64,000 clones, with 70% to 80% occurring only once. The specimen was memory CD4+ T cells from blood. Every receptor here comes from an adult in good health and CMV-seronegative.

The V and J genes are TRBV4-1 and TRBJ2-2, with 10 bases aligning to TRBD1. The length of the CDR3 is 15 residues. Germline CDR1 MGHRA, CDR2 YSYEKL. Trimming took 3 bases from V and 7 from J; bases not matched to a gene: 5. CDR3 nucleotides: TGCGCCAGCAGCCACCCGGACAGGGGGGGCGGGGAGCTGTTTTTT. Amino acids: CASSHPDRGGGELFF.

The V call is TRBV9, the J call TRBJ2-1, with D possibly TRBD1 on 6 matching bases. Germline V lookup: CDR1 SGDLS, CDR2 YYNGEE. The CDR3 covers 18 residues. V lost 0 bases and J lost 5, with 21 bases in between. CDR3 protein: CASSVVYEDGQSNNEQFF. In DNA form, the CDR3 reads TGTGCCAGCAGCGTAGTTTATGAAGACGGACAGAGCAACAATGAGCAGTTCTTC.

V and J are TRBV10-3 and TRBJ2-5, with D possibly matching TRBD1 (5 bases). CDR1 and CDR2 (germline): ENHRY, SYGVKD. CDR3 length equals 15 residues. The V end lost 2 bases, the J end lost 1 base, and 11 bases lay between the germline ends. CDR3 loop: CAISEGQGSQETQYF. The CDR3 bases are TGTGCCATCAGTGAGGGCCAGGGATCCCAAGAGACCCAGTACTTC.

The chain recombines TRBV29-1 with TRBJ1-5; 7 bases are shared with TRBD1. CDR1 and CDR2 from the germline V gene are SQVTM and ANQGSEA. The CDR3 runs 16 residues. J gave up 1 base and V 5 bases, and 11 bases lay outside the gene matches. In DNA form, the CDR3 reads TGCAGCGTTCGCGAAGGGGGCGCGGGGAGCAATCAGCCCCAGCATTTT. This translates into CSVREGGAGSNQPQHF.

The chain carries TRBV10-3 and TRBJ2-5, with D unclear. CDR1 ENHRY and CDR2 SYGVKD come from the germline V gene. The CDR3 is 12 amino acids. Trimming shortened V by 4 bases and J by 2 bases, and 5 bases separated the two germline ends. Here the CDR3 reads CAISAPQETQYF. In nucleotides, the CDR3 is TGTGCCATCAGTGCCCCGCAAGAGACCCAGTACTTC.

CDR3 sequence (DNA): TGTGCCAGCAGTTATACCGGGACCTCTGGAAACACCATATATTTT. Translated, it gives CASSYTGTSGNTIYF. This rearrangement joins TRBV6-6 to TRBJ1-3; TRBD1 is a possible D gene (5 bases). V lost 3 bases, J lost 0 bases, and 9 bases lay in between. Germline V gives CDR1 MNHNY, CDR2 SVGAGI (reference sequence). CDR3 length: 15 residues.

The chain recombines TRBV6-6 with TRBJ1-2; D is perhaps TRBD1 (5 bases). Germline assignment: CDR1 MNHNY and CDR2 SVGAGI (reference sequence). The CDR3 spans 14 residues. V dropped 8 bases and J dropped 2 bases, with 15 bases sitting between them. Here the CDR3 reads CASVRIGGNYGYTF. Here the CDR3 DNA reads TGTGCCAGCGTTCGTATCGGGGGGAACTATGGCTACACCTTC.

The chain links TRBV10-3 to TRBJ2-3; D uncertain. Per the germline V gene, CDR1 is ENHRY and CDR2 is SYGVKD. This CDR3 is built from 11 residues. V was shortened by 10 bases and J by 3 bases, with 8 bases between the two germline ends. CDR3 coding DNA: TGTGCCACCCAGATGACAGATACGCAGTATTTT. Its translation is CATQMTDTQYF.

V usage is TRBV2 and J usage is TRBJ1-2; D perhaps matches TRBD1 (6 bases). Between the trimmed V and J ends, which lost 6 bases and 1 base, there was a span of 21 bases. CDR3 length: 17 residues. Germline CDR1 SNHLY, CDR2 FYNNEI. The CDR3 coding sequence is TGTGCCAGCAGGCGACTTTTTAGGACAGTACGTAACTATGGCTACACCTTC. This sequence encodes CASRRLFRTVRNYGYTF. Full variable domain (outside the CDR3, taken from reference TRBV2 and TRBJ1-2): EPEVTQTPSHQVTQMGQEVILRCVPISNHLYFYWYRQILGQKVEFLVSFYNNEISEKSEIFDDQFSVERPDGSNFTLKIRSTKLEDSAMYFCASRRLFRTVRNYGYTFGSGTRLTVV.

Written as DNA, the CDR3 is TGTGCCAGCAGTTACTCTGGTGTTGACACAGATACGCAGTATTTT. It is translated as CASSYSGVDTDTQYF. The chain is built from TRBV6-5 and TRBJ2-3; D remains unclear. The CDR3 consists of 15 residues. CDR1 and CDR2 from the germline V gene are MNHEY and SVGAGI. V dropped 0 bases and J dropped 2 bases, with 9 bases sitting between them.

This chain uses TRBV5-6 with TRBJ2-2; D is possibly TRBD1 (5 bases). The CDR3 spans 17 residues. CDR1 is SGHDT, CDR2 YYEEEE, per germline. The germline V and J ends were trimmed by 0 bases and 4 bases, with 16 bases remaining between them. The CDR3: CASSLGVLGAVTGELFF. The CDR3 DNA follows: TGTGCCAGCAGCTTGGGTGTTTTAGGGGCCGTCACCGGGGAGCTGTTTTTT. The variable domain in full, completed from reference TRBV5-6 and TRBJ2-2, reads DAGVTQSPTHLIKTRGQQVTLRCSPKSGHDTVSWYQQALGQGPQFIFQYYEEEERQRGNFPDRFSGHQFPNYSSELNVNALLLGDSALYLCASSLGVLGAVTGELFFGEGSRLTVL.

The V gene is TRBV5-1, the J gene TRBJ1-1; unclear D gene. CDR3 length equals 15 residues. The germline gives CDR1 SGHRS, CDR2 YFSETQ. Trimming left V 0 bases short and J 5 bases short, with 14 bases between. The CDR3 region has the DNA TGCGCCAGCAGCTTGGAGGGTCTCCTCGGTACTGAAGCTTTCTTT. This gives the protein CASSLEGLLGTEAFF.

The V gene is TRBV6-1, the J gene TRBJ2-1; D may be TRBD2 (6 bases). CDR3 length equals 15 residues. Germline V gene lookup returns CDR1 MNHNS and CDR2 SASEGT. Trimming left V 4 bases short and J 6 bases short, with 16 bases between. This chain's CDR3 is CASSVWRGRGNEQFF. The CDR3 DNA follows: TGTGCCAGCAGTGTTTGGAGGGGAAGGGGCAATGAGCAGTTCTTC.

The J gene is TRBJ1-1, the V gene TRBV6-5; maybe TRBD1 (6 bases). CDR1 is MNHEY and CDR2 is SVGAGI in the germline V gene. V gave up 2 bases and J gave up 3 bases, with 10 bases separating them. This CDR3 region has 14 residues. The CDR3: CASSYGQFHTEAFF. CDR3 coding DNA: TGTGCCAGCAGTTACGGACAGTTCCACACTGAAGCTTTCTTT.

The chain recombines TRBV19 with TRBJ1-5; 8 bases align to TRBD1. J lost 4 bases, V lost 7 bases, and 9 bases had no gene match. The CDR3 has 15 amino acids. Germline-derived CDR1 and CDR2 are LNHDA and SQIVND (reference sequence). DNA of the CDR3: TGTGCCAGTAAAGTCGGGTGGACAGGGAATCAGCCCCAGCATTTT. Translated: CASKVGWTGNQPQHF.

The chain is built from TRBV5-1 and TRBJ2-1; the D gene is possibly TRBD2 (6 bases). CDR1 and CDR2 (germline): SGHRS, YFSETQ. The CDR3 length is 16 residues. V was trimmed by 1 base and J by 0 bases, leaving 11 bases between them. CDR3 DNA sequence: TGCGCCAGCAGCTTGAATCGGGGGAGCTCCTACAATGAGCAGTTCTTC. This codes for CASSLNRGSSYNEQFF.

This clone was seen a few times. The V gene is TRBV5-5, the J gene TRBJ2-5; perhaps TRBD1 as D (5 bases). Germline assignment: CDR1 SGHKS and CDR2 YYEKEE (reference sequence). The CDR3 is 14 residues long. Trimming removed 2 bases from V and 2 bases from J, with 10 bases in between. CDR3 in DNA: TGTGCCAGCAGCTTCGGCAGGGCTCAAGAGACCCAGTACTTC. Protein sequence: CASSFGRAQETQYF. Combining the CDR3 with reference TRBV5-5 and TRBJ2-5 gives the whole variable domain DAGVTQSPTHLIKTRGQQVTLRCSPISGHKSVSWYQQVLGQGPQFIFQYYEKEERGRGNFPDRFSARQFPNYSSELNVNALLLGDSALYLCASSFGRAQETQYFGPGTRLLVL.

The chain recombines TRBV29-1 with TRBJ1-3; D is uncertain. CDR1 is SQVTM and CDR2 is ANQGSEA in the germline V gene. This CDR3 spans 12 amino acids. V gave up 4 bases and J gave up 3 bases, with 7 bases separating them. The chain's CDR3 is CSVAADGNTIYF. In DNA form, the CDR3 reads TGCAGCGTTGCGGCGGATGGAAACACCATATATTTT.

The chain uses TRBV5-1 and TRBJ2-7; D unresolved. CDR1 SGHRS and CDR2 YFSETQ come from the germline V gene. With 4 bases removed from V and 4 bases from J, the gap between germline ends came to 15 bases. CDR3 length: 14 amino acids. CDR3 DNA: TGCGCCAGCAGCGTCGGGTCAGGTCGGTACGAGCAGTACTTC. Protein product: CASSVGSGRYEQYF. Full variable domain (outside the CDR3, taken from reference TRBV5-1 and TRBJ2-7): KAGVTQTPRYLIKTRGQQVTLSCSPISGHRSVSWYQQTPGQGLQFLFEYFSETQRNKGNFPGRFSGRQFSNSRSEMNVSTLELGDSALYLCASSVGSGRYEQYFGPGTRLTVT.

To note about this clone: Relative to the germline gene, one junction end is altered; a read error may explain this. The V gene is TRBV6-1, the J gene TRBJ2-7; possible D gene TRBD2, 5 bases. CDR3 length: 13 residues. From germline, CDR1 is MNHNS and CDR2 SASEGT. CDR3 in DNA: TGTGCCAGCGGCCCGCGGGCCTCCTCCGAGCAGTACTTC. This gives the protein CASGPRASSEQYF.

The chain uses TRBV4-2 and TRBJ2-3; 8 nucleotides agree with TRBD2. V shed 1 base, J shed 2 bases, and the junction held 5 bases outside the gene matches. CDR1 and CDR2 from the germline V gene are LGHNA and YNFKEQ. This CDR3 is built from 16 residues. The CDR3 DNA sequence: TGTGCCAGCAGCCAAGGGAATAGCGGGATCACAGATACGCAGTATTTT. It encodes CASSQGNSGITDTQYF.